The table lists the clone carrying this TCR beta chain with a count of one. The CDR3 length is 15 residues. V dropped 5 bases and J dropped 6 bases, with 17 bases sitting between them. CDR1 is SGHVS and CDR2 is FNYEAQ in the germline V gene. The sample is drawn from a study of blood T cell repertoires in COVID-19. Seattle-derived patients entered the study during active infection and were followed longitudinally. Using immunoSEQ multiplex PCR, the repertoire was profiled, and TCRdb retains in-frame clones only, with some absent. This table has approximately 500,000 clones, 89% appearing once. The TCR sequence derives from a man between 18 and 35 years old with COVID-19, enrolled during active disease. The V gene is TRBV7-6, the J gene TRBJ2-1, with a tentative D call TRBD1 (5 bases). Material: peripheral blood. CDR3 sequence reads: CASSPTTRQFNEQFF. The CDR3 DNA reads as TGTGCCAGCAGCCCCACGACGCGACAGTTCAATGAGCAGTTCTTC.